The clone carrying this T cell receptor beta chain showed up many times. Antigen unknown. This sample is drawn from a study of response to subunit inactivated influenza vaccine. Study observations and caveats: Authors suggested few new T cells are recruited by each seasonal influenza vaccination.

The CDR3 runs to 14 residues. The germline CDR1 and CDR2 sequences are PRHDT and FYEKMQ (reference sequence). V lost 5 bases and J lost 8, with 16 bases in between. TCRdb analysed the RT-PCR reads with MiXCR anew, one entry per CDR3 protein. The sample lists under 800,000 distinct CDR3 sequences, roughly 13% occurring once. The sequence derives from a man aged 50 to 60 who received an inactivated influenza vaccine. The specimen comprised PBMCs from blood, sampled 14 to 15 days before vaccination. J is TRBJ2-1 and V is TRBV13, with D uncertain. CDR3 in amino acids: CASSPAWHHDEQFF. The DNA of the CDR3 is TGTGCCAGCAGCCCCGCGTGGCACCACGATGAGCAGTTCTTC.